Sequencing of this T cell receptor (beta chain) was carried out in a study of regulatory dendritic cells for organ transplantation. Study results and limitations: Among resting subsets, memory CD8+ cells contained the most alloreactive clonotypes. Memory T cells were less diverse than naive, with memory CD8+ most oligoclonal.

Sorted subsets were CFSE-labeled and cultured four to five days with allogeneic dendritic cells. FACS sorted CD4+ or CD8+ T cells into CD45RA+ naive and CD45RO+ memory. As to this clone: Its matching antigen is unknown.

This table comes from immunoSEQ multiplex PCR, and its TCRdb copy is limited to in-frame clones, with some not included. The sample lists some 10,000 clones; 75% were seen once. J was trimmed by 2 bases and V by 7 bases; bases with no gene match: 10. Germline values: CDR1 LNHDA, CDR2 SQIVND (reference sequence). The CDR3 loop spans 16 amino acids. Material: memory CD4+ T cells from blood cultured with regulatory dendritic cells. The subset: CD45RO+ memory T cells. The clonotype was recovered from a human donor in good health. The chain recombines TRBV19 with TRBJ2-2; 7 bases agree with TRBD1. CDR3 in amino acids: CASIRQGNSNTGELFF. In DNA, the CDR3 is TGTGCCAGTATTCGACAGGGAAATTCTAACACCGGGGAGCTGTTTTTT.